The clone carrying this T cell receptor beta chain was counted once. Its specificity is not known. The PCR ran on 60 Vbeta and 13 Jbeta primers. Repertoires were generated with immunoSEQ multiplex PCR, while TCRdb's copy carries only in-frame clones and drops some. Of around 120,000 clones listed, about 71% are singletons. This record belongs to a study of cytomegalovirus exposure and HLA in healthy donors. Study findings and constraints: Common viral pathogens seemed to be connected with several of the most significant clusters, according to a later analysis.

The sequence derives from an older woman in good health and CMV-seropositive. Sequencing was carried out using PBMCs.

CDR3 region: CASSPPGHYEQYF. CDR3 coding DNA: TGTGCCAGCTCACCACCGGGGCACTACGAGCAGTACTTC. J is TRBJ2-7 and V is TRBV18; TRBD1 is a possible D gene (5 bases). V gave up 0 bases and J gave up 3 bases, with 6 bases separating them. CDR3 length: 13 amino acids. Germline CDR1 is KGHSH and CDR2 is LQKENI.